The source of this T cell receptor (beta chain) is a study of blood T cell repertoires in COVID-19. Study-level information: The analysed material was cDNA or gDNA that came from T cells, B-cell-depleted T cells, or PBMCs.

TCRdb keeps only in-frame clones here, not all; method: immunoSEQ multiplex PCR. The sample shows 380,000 or so clones, approximately 90% of them seen only once. The CDR3 totals 13 residues. V dropped 1 base and J dropped 4 bases, with 9 bases sitting between them. Germline V gene lookup returns CDR1 SGDLS and CDR2 YYNGEE. Clinical history reported by participants formed the basis on which cohorts were assigned. This clonotype originated in a woman in her twenties or thirties with acute COVID-19. The material sequenced was PBMCs or T cells enriched from blood (not recorded which). The chain uses TRBV9 and TRBJ2-7; D unclear. The CDR3 region has the DNA TGTGCCAGCAGCGTAAGTCCAGGATACGAGCAGTACTTC. Translated: CASSVSPGYEQYF. The complete variable domain, with remaining parts taken from reference TRBV9 and TRBJ2-7, reads DSGVTQTPKHLITATGQRVTLRCSPRSGDLSVYWYQQSLDQGLQFLIQYYNGEERAKGNILERFSAQQFPDLHSELNLSSLELGDSALYFCASSVSPGYEQYFGPGTRLTVT.